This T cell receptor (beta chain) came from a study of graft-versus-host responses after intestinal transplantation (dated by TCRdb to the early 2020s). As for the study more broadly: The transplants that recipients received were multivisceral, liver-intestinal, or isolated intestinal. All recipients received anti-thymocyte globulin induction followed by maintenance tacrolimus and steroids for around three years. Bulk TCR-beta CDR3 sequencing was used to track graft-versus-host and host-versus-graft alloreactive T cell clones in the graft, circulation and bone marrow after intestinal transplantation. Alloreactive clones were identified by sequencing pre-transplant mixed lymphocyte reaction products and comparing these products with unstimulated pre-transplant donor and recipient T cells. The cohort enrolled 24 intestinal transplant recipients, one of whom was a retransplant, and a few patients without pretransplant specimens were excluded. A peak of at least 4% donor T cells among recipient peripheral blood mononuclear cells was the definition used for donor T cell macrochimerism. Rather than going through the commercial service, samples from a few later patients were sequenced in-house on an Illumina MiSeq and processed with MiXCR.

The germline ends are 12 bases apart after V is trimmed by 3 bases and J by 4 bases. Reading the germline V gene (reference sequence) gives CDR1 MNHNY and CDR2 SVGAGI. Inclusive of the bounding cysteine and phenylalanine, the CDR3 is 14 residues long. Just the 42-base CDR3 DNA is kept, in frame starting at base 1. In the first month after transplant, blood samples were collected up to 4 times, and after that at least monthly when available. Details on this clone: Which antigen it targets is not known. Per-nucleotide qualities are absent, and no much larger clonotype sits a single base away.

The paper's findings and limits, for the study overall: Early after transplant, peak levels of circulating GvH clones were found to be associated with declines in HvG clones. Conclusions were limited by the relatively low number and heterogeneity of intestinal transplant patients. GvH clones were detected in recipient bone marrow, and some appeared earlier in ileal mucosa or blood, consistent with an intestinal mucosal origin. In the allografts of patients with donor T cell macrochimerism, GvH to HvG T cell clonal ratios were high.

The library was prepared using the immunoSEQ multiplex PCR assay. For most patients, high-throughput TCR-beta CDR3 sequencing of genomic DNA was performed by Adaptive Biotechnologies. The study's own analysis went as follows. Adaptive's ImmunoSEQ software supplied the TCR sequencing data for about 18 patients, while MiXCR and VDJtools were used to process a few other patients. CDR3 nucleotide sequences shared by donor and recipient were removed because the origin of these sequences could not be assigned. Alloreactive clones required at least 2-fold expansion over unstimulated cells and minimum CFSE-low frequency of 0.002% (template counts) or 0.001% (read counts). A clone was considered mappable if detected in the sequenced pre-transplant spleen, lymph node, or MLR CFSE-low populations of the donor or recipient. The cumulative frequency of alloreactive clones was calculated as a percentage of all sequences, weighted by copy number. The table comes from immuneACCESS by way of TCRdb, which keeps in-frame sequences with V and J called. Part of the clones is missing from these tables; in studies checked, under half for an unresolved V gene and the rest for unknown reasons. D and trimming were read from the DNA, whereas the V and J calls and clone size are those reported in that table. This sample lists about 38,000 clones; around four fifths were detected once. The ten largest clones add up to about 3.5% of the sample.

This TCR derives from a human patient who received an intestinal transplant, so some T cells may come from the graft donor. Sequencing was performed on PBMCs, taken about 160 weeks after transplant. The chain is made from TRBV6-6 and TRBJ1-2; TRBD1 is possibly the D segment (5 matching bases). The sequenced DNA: TGTGCCAGCAGTTATAGGGGCGACTCCTATGGCTACACCTTC. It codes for CASSYRGDSYGYTF.